This entry describes one TCR beta chain. Antigen: not known. It was with 60 Vbeta and 13 Jbeta primers that the PCR ran. In the source study's methods: Later work found tens of millions of unique TCR beta chains, with 9.5 million to 11 million shared. Measured with immunoSEQ multiplex PCR; TCRdb has only the in-frame clones, and not every one. The V and J calls and clone size come from that table; D and trimming were worked out from the DNA. The sample records roughly 100,000 clones, roughly four fifths being singletons. The record originates from a study of cytomegalovirus exposure and HLA in healthy donors. The wider study: One earlier analysis, a look at about 179 million T cells, found some 120 million unique TCR beta sequences. Study-wide findings and caveats: HLA allele associations emerged for some 16,000 TCR beta sequences in a later analysis, at 0.05 false discovery rate.

The CDR3 length is 16 residues. CDR1 and CDR2 (germline): MNHEY, SVGAGI. V dropped 0 bases and J dropped 1; count of bases not matched to a gene: 3. Sample: PBMCs. V gene TRBV6-5 combines with J gene TRBJ2-1; 7 bases are a match to TRBD1. The receptor's source is a middle-aged man in good health and CMV-seronegative. DNA for the CDR3: TGTGCCAGCAGTTACTCTACAGGGGCATCCTACAATGAGCAGTTCTTC. Amino acid sequence: CASSYSTGASYNEQFF.